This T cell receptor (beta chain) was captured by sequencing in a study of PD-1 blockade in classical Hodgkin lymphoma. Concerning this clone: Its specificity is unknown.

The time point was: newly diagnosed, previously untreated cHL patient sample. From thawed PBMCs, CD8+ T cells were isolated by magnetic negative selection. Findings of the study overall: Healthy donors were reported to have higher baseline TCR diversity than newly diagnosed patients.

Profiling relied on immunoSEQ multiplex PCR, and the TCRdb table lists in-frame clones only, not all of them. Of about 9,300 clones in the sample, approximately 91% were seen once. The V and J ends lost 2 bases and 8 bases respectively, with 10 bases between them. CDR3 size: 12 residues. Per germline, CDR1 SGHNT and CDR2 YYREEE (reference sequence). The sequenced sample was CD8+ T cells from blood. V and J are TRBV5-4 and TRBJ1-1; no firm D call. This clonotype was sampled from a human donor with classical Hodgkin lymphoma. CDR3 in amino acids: CASSLISGEAFF. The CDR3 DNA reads TGTGCCAGCAGCTTAATCTCGGGGGAAGCTTTCTTT.